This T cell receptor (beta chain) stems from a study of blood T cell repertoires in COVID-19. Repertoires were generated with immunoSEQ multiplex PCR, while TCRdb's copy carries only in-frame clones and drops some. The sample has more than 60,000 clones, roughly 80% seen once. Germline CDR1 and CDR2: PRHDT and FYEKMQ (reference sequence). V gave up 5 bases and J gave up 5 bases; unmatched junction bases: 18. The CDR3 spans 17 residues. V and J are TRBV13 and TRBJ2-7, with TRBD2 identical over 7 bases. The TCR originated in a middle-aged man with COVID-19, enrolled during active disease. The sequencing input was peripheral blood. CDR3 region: CASSLSVLTLGGNEQYF. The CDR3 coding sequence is TGTGCCAGCAGCCTGTCGGTTCTCACTTTGGGGGGGAACGAGCAGTACTTC. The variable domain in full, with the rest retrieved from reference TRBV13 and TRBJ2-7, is AAGVIQSPRHLIKEKRETATLKCYPIPRHDTVYWYQQGPGQDPQFLISFYEKMQSDKGSIPDRFSAQQFSDYHSELNMSSLELGDSALYFCASSLSVLTLGGNEQYFGPGTRLTVT.